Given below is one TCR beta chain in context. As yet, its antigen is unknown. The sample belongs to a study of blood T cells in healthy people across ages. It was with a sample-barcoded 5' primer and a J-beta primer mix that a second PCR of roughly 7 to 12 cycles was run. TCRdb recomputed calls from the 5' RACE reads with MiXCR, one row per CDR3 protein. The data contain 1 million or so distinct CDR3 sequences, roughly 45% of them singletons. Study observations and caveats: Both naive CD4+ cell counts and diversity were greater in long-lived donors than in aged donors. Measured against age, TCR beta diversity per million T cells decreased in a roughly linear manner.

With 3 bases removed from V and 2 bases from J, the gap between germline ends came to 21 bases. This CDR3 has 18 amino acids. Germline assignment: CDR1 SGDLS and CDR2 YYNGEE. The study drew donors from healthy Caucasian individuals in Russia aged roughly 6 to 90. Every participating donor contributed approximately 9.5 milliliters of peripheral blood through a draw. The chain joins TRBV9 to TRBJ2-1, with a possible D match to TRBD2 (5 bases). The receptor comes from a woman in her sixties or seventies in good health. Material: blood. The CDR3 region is CASSAGTSGVGPYNEQFF. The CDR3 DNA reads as TGTGCCAGCAGCGCAGGAACGAGCGGCGTGGGCCCCTACAATGAGCAGTTCTTC. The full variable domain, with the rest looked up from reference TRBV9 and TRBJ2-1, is DSGVTQTPKHLITATGQRVTLRCSPRSGDLSVYWYQQSLDQGLQFLIQYYNGEERAKGNILERFSAQQFPDLHSELNLSSLELGDSALYFCASSAGTSGVGPYNEQFFGPGTRLTVL.